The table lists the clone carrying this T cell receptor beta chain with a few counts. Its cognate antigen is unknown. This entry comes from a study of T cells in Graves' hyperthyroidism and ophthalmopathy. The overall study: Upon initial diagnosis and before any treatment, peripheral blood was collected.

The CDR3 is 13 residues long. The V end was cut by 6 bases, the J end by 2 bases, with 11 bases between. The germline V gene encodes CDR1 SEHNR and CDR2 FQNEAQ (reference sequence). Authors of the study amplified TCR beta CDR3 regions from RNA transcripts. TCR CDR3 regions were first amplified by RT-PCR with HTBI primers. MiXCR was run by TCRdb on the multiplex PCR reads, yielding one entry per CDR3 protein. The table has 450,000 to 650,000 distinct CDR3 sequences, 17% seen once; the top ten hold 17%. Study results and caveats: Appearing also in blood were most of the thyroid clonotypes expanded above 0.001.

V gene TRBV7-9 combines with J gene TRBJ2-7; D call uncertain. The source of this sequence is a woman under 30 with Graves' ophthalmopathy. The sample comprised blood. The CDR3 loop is CASRGRVAYEQYF. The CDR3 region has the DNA TGTGCCAGCAGGGGTCGGGTCGCCTACGAGCAGTACTTC.